The TCR beta chain under discussion was sequenced for a study of shared clonotypes between healthy human individuals. Whole-study results and caveats: Estimated richness was generally greater in naive than memory subsets. Non-shared clonotypes had lower generation probabilities than clonotypes shared by all four sorted-subset donors.

Naive-designated CD8 cells lacked CD45RO, were positively enriched for CCR7, and omitted terminally differentiated effector memory CD45RA+ cells. The CDR3 length is 15 residues. Germline V CDR1 and CDR2: SEHNR, FQNEAQ (reference sequence). Trimming took off 1 base at V and 0 bases at J, with 10 bases between the two ends. Worth noting for this clone: Its antigen is not known.

Here immunoSEQ multiplex PCR was the method, and the copy in TCRdb shows in-frame clones only, minus some. The table shows around 580,000 clones, with roughly 98% occurring only once. J is TRBJ2-7 and V is TRBV7-9, with D possibly TRBD2 on 6 matching bases. Sample: naive CD8+ T cells sorted from blood. The TCR comes from a man aged 25-40 years in good health. CDR3 sequence (DNA): TGTGCCAGCAGCTTAGTCGGCGGGAACTCCTACGAGCAGTACTTC. Its translation is CASSLVGGNSYEQYF. The whole variable domain, filled in from reference TRBV7-9 and TRBJ2-7, reads DTGVSQNPRHKITKRGQNVTFRCDPISEHNRLYWYRQTLGQGPEFLTYFQNEAQLEKSRLLSDRFSAERPKGSFSTLEIQRTEQGDSAMYLCASSLVGGNSYEQYFGPGTRLTVT.